The 28 T cell receptor beta chains listed next were all sequenced from one sample in a study of beta chain features in type 1 diabetes. Isolated RNA was reverse transcribed in full, so expressed TCRB transcripts were sequenced. Here immunoSEQ multiplex PCR was the method, and the copy in TCRdb shows in-frame clones only, minus some. The sample includes about 740,000 clones, 10% to 15% of them seen just once. The antigens these receptors bind are not known. Study-wide results and limits: Among patients with Type 1 diabetes, TCRB CDR3s were moderately but significantly shorter in every one of the four CD4+ subsets.

The sample taken for sequencing was naive CD4+ T cells from blood. These receptor sequences come from a man aged 18 to 30 with type 1 diabetes.

The chain carries TRBV6-1 and TRBJ1-6; 7 nucleotides match TRBD1. Germline values: CDR1 MNHNS, CDR2 SASEGT. The CDR3 contains 13 residues. The CDR3 loop is CVIKGAAGSPLHF. CDR3 coding DNA: TGTGTCATTAAGGGGGCGGCGGGTTCACCCCTCCACTTT.

This clone was observed a few times. The rearrangement joins TRBV30 to TRBJ1-5, with unresolved D. V lost 2 bases, J lost 5 bases, and 19 bases lay in between. The CDR3 loop spans 16 amino acids. The germline gives CDR1 GTSNPN, CDR2 SVGIG (reference sequence). The CDR3 sequence is CAWSPPWVARDQPQHF. The CDR3 nucleotides read TGTGCCTGGAGTCCTCCGTGGGTGGCCCGGGATCAGCCCCAGCATTTT.

The J gene is TRBJ2-7, the V gene TRBV29-1, with a weak D call TRBD2 (5 bases). Trimming took off 4 bases at V and 5 bases at J, with 18 bases between the two ends. Germline V CDR1 and CDR2: SQVTM, ANQGSEA. There are 14 residues in the CDR3. The CDR3 protein is CSVGLAVFGDEQYF. CDR3 DNA: TGCAGCGTTGGCCTCGCGGTTTTCGGGGACGAGCAGTACTTC.

This clone appeared a few times. V is TRBV7-9 and J is TRBJ1-6, with TRBD1 identical over 9 bases. V trimming: 5 bases; J trimming: 7 bases; junction bases outside the gene matches: 9. Germline CDR1 and CDR2: SEHNR and FQNEAQ (reference sequence). CDR3 length: 16 residues. CDR3 in DNA: TGTGCCAGCAGCCCTACAGGGGGCGCGGGAAATTCACCCCTCCACTTT. It specifies CASSPTGGAGNSPLHF. The full variable domain, in which reference TRBV7-9 and TRBJ1-6 provide the parts outside the CDR3, is DTGVSQNPRHKITKRGQNVTFRCDPISEHNRLYWYRQTLGQGPEFLTYFQNEAQLEKSRLLSDRFSAERPKGSFSTLEIQRTEQGDSAMYLCASSPTGGAGNSPLHFGNGTRLTVT.

The chain carries TRBV7-9 and TRBJ2-1; unclear D gene. This CDR3 contains 12 residues. Germline CDR1 reads SEHNR; CDR2 reads FQNEAQ (reference sequence). The germline V and J ends were trimmed by 4 bases and 4 bases, with 5 bases remaining between them. For the CDR3, the DNA is TGTGCCAGCAGCTCGACGTACAATGAGCAGTTCTTC. Protein product: CASSSTYNEQFF.

This clone appeared a few times. V and J are TRBV5-6 and TRBJ2-7; TRBD2 is a possible D gene (6 bases). Germline loops: CDR1 SGHDT, CDR2 YYEEEE. The CDR3 totals 12 residues. V was clipped by 4 bases and J by 7 bases, with 12 bases between them. CDR3 DNA: TGTGCCAGCAGCCATCCAGGAGGGGAGCAGTACTTC. Translating it yields CASSHPGGEQYF.

On this clone: At the DNA level, this CDR3 is encoded by other sequences in the same sample as well. The V and J genes are TRBV9 and TRBJ2-2; D not certain. The CDR3 length is 14 residues. The V and J ends lost 0 bases and 2 bases respectively, with 5 bases between them. Germline lookup yields CDR1 SGDLS and CDR2 YYNGEE. For the CDR3, the DNA is TGTGCCAGCAGCGTAGCCGGCAACACCGGGGAGCTGTTTTTT. Translation gives CASSVAGNTGELFF.

The chain recombines TRBV10-3 with TRBJ1-5; no clear D gene. V lost 0 bases and J lost 5, with 11 bases in between. The germline V gene has CDR1 ENHRY and CDR2 SYGVKD. This CDR3 spans 15 amino acids. The CDR3 protein is CAISESGEGDQPQHF. The CDR3 DNA is TGTGCCATCAGTGAGTCGGGAGAAGGCGATCAGCCCCAGCATTTT.

In this sample, this clone turned up a few times. This rearrangement joins TRBV10-3 to TRBJ1-3, with 7 bases that match TRBD1. V lost 4 bases to trimming and J lost 0 bases; unmatched junction nucleotides: 0. The CDR3 extends over 14 amino acids. From germline, CDR1 is ENHRY and CDR2 SYGVKD. CDR3 loop: CAISGDSSGNTIYF. DNA for the CDR3: TGTGCCATCAGTGGGGACAGCTCTGGAAACACCATATATTTT.

This clone has only a few counts. This chain links TRBV13 with TRBJ2-3, with a tentative D call TRBD1 (5 bases). This CDR3 is built from 15 residues. The germline CDR1 and CDR2 sequences are PRHDT and FYEKMQ (reference sequence). V was clipped by 5 bases and J by 0 bases, with 12 bases between them. The CDR3 nucleotides are TGTGCCAGCAGCGAACTACGACAGAGCACAGATACGCAGTATTTT. It yields the protein CASSELRQSTDTQYF.

This clone occurred a few times. The rearrangement links TRBV4-2 to TRBJ1-6; D is uncertain. Germline V gene lookup returns CDR1 LGHNA and CDR2 YNFKEQ. The V end lost 4 bases, the J end lost 9 bases, and 13 bases lay between the germline ends. The length of the CDR3 is 14 residues. The chain's CDR3 is CASSPRVLSSPLHF. CDR3 sequence (DNA): TGTGCCAGCAGCCCGCGGGTACTTAGTTCACCCCTCCACTTT.

The gene calls are TRBV15 and TRBJ1-2; the D is unclear. Per germline, CDR1 LNHNV and CDR2 YYDKDF (reference sequence). The CDR3 contains 12 residues. Trimming removed 0 bases at V and 3 bases at J, with 2 bases between. For the CDR3, the DNA is TGTGCCACCAGCAGAGATCACTATGGCTACACCTTC. Translated: CATSRDHYGYTF.

This clone was seen a handful of times. Within the sample, other DNA sequences also encode this same CDR3. The chain recombines TRBV7-9 with TRBJ2-3, with 11 bases identical to TRBD2. This CDR3 has 15 amino acids. J gave up 4 bases and V 2 bases, and 2 bases lay outside the gene matches. The germline CDR1 and CDR2 sequences are SEHNR and FQNEAQ (reference sequence). The CDR3 bases are TGTGCCAGCAGCTTATTAGCGGGGGGGCCAGATACGCAGTATTTT. It codes for CASSLLAGGPDTQYF.

This clone was seen a handful of times. This chain joins TRBV29-1 and TRBJ2-5, with D maybe TRBD1 (7 bases). The CDR3 is 13 residues long. V lost 7 bases to trimming and J lost 4 bases, with 16 bases between them. CDR1 and CDR2 (germline): SQVTM, ANQGSEA. The CDR3: CSAGGQMGETQYF. Here the CDR3 DNA reads TGCAGCGCCGGGGGACAGATGGGAGAGACCCAGTACTTC.

V usage is TRBV28 and J usage is TRBJ2-3, with D perhaps TRBD2 (5 bases). Trimming took off 6 bases at V and 4 bases at J, with 11 bases between the two ends. This CDR3 is 13 amino acids long. CDR1 is MDHEN and CDR2 is SYDVKM in the germline V gene. In DNA, the CDR3 is TGTGCCAGCAGCAAGGCGGGCGCAGATACGCAGTATTTT. Translation gives CASSKAGADTQYF.

This clone was observed at least ten times. The V gene is TRBV29-1, the J gene TRBJ2-1; D not certain. V was shortened by 3 bases and J by 7 bases, with 4 bases between the two germline ends. There are 10 residues in the CDR3. Germline CDR1 is SQVTM and CDR2 is ANQGSEA. The CDR3 is CSVDQNEQFF. DNA of the CDR3: TGCAGCGTTGACCAGAATGAGCAGTTCTTC.

This clone was counted a few times. The V call is TRBV6-6, the J call TRBJ1-1, with a weak D call TRBD1 (6 bases). Trimming cost V 2 bases and J 11 bases, with 12 bases left between them. The CDR3 extends over 12 amino acids. Germline CDR1 and CDR2: MNHNY and SVGAGI (reference sequence). The CDR3 DNA follows: TGTGCCAGCAGTTACCAACAGGGTTGGGCTTTCTTT. It specifies CASSYQQGWAFF.

V and J are TRBV30 and TRBJ1-1; D gene ambiguous. In germline, CDR1 is GTSNPN, CDR2 SVGIG (reference sequence). V was shortened by 1 base and J by 1 base, with 10 bases between the two germline ends. This CDR3 comprises 14 residues. The CDR3 DNA follows: TGTGCCTGGAGTGGGTGGTTGCCGAACACTGAAGCTTTCTTT. It codes for CAWSGWLPNTEAFF.

The chain employs TRBV7-2 and TRBJ1-5; 7 nucleotides agree with TRBD1. The CDR3 is 15 residues long. After removal of 5 bases from V and 8 bases from J, the junction contained 12 bases not matched to a gene. Per germline, CDR1 SGHTA and CDR2 FQGNSA. CDR3 protein: CASSRGTTGVEPQHF. The DNA for the CDR3 is TGTGCCAGCAGCCGGGGAACAACAGGGGTTGAGCCCCAGCATTTT.

This clone was counted a few times. The chain links TRBV13 to TRBJ1-2; D not resolved. The CDR3 is made up of 12 amino acids. Trimming shortened V by 2 bases and J by 0 bases, and 1 base separated the two germline ends. Germline V gives CDR1 PRHDT, CDR2 FYEKMQ (reference sequence). CDR3 nucleotides: TGTGCCAGCAGCTTACCTAACTATGGCTACACCTTC. Translating it yields CASSLPNYGYTF.

The chain combines TRBV6-5 with TRBJ2-1, with 7 bases identical to TRBD1. V dropped 5 bases and J dropped 7; count of bases not matched to a gene: 8. This CDR3 spans 14 amino acids. CDR1 MNHEY and CDR2 SVGAGI come from the germline V gene. The CDR3 DNA sequence: TGTGCCAGCAGTGAACACAGGGGCGGGAATGAGCAGTTCTTC. It yields the protein CASSEHRGGNEQFF.

In this sample, this clone turned up a few times. The rearrangement links TRBV9 to TRBJ1-1, with D possibly being TRBD1 (5 bases). With 0 bases removed from V and 6 bases from J, the gap between germline ends came to 12 bases. Germline CDR1 SGDLS, CDR2 YYNGEE. CDR3 length equals 14 residues. The DNA for the CDR3 is TGTGCCAGCAGCGTAGATGGGGGGAGGGCTGAAGCTTTCTTT. Encoded protein: CASSVDGGRAEAFF.

The sample holds one count of this clone. The chain uses TRBV4-2 and TRBJ2-2; the match to TRBD1 covers 7 bases. Germline lookup yields CDR1 LGHNA and CDR2 YNFKEQ. The length of the CDR3 is 15 residues. The junction had 6 bases not matched to a gene; V was cut back by 4 bases and J by 4 bases. CDR3 in amino acids: CASSPVQGRTGELFF. CDR3 in DNA: TGTGCCAGCAGCCCTGTACAGGGGCGCACCGGGGAGCTGTTTTTT.

This sequence joins TRBV4-1 and TRBJ2-6, with D tentatively TRBD1 or TRBD2 (5 bases each). With 0 bases removed from V and 3 bases from J, the gap between germline ends came to 9 bases. Germline assignment: CDR1 MGHRA and CDR2 YSYEKL. The CDR3 loop spans 16 amino acids. The CDR3 protein is CASSQERDHGANVLTF. The CDR3 DNA is TGCGCCAGCAGCCAAGAGAGGGACCATGGGGCCAACGTCCTGACTTTC.

This clone was detected a few times. The rearrangement uses TRBV28 and TRBJ2-1; weak D call: TRBD1 (8 bases). Germline assignment: CDR1 MDHEN and CDR2 SYDVKM. V was cut by 5 bases and J by 10 bases, with 27 bases left in between. This CDR3 is 17 amino acids long. CDR3 nucleotide sequence: TGTGCCAGCAGTCCAGGGGGCATTACTAGCGCTCGTGGGGAGCAGTTCTTC. It codes for CASSPGGITSARGEQFF. The entire variable domain, with the rest obtained from reference TRBV28 and TRBJ2-1, is as follows: DVKVTQSSRYLVKRTGEKVFLECVQDMDHENMFWYRQDPGLGLRLIYFSYDVKMKEKGDIPEGYSVSREKKERFSLILESASTNQTSMYLCASSPGGITSARGEQFFGPGTRLTVL.

This clone turned up a few times. The gene calls are TRBV14 and TRBJ2-1; tentatively, D is TRBD1 (6 bases). V was cut by 2 bases and J by 10 bases, with 12 bases left in between. Looked up from germline, CDR1 is SGHDN and CDR2 is FVKESK. CDR3 length: 13 amino acids. CDR3 in amino acids: CASSQYRDGEQFF. The CDR3 nucleotides are TGTGCCAGCAGCCAATACAGGGATGGGGAGCAGTTCTTC.

This clone appeared a few times. The rearrangement uses TRBV30 and TRBJ1-6; D is ambiguous. This CDR3 is 13 amino acids long. V lost 7 bases to trimming and J lost 10 bases, with 17 bases between them. Germline V CDR1 and CDR2: GTSNPN, SVGIG (reference sequence). The CDR3 region is CAFLSAERSPLHF. CDR3 DNA sequence: TGTGCCTTTCTCAGTGCGGAGCGATCACCCCTCCACTTT.

The chain couples TRBV20-1 to TRBJ2-3; 9 positions agree with TRBD2. The CDR3 length is 11 residues. The germline V gene encodes CDR1 DFQATT and CDR2 SNEGSKA (reference sequence). Trimming removed 6 bases from V and 8 bases from J; junction bases left unmatched: 3. This CDR3 is CSAGLAPTQYF. CDR3 sequence (DNA): TGCAGTGCGGGACTAGCCCCTACGCAGTATTTT.